Each of the 32 T cell receptor beta chains below was sequenced from the same sample in a study of T cells in Graves' hyperthyroidism and ophthalmopathy. TCR beta CDR3 sequences were amplified from RNA transcripts. The TCR CDR3 first-round RT-PCR relied on the HTBI primer set. TCRdb processed the multiplex PCR reads anew with MiXCR; each CDR3 protein has one entry. This table has about 610,000 distinct CDR3 sequences, 16% appearing once. The sequenced material came from blood. These TCRs come from a woman aged 40 to 49 with Graves' ophthalmopathy.

This clonotype was found many times. The chain combines TRBV12-3 or TRBV12-4 with TRBJ2-3, with TRBD1 matching over 11 bases. The V segment lost 6 bases and the J segment 6 bases; nucleotides outside the gene matches: 8. This CDR3 is built from 15 residues. The CDR3, as DNA: TGTGCCAGCAGCTTCCGGACAGGGGGCTGGGATACGCAGTATTTT. Translated: CASSFRTGGWDTQYF.

Regarding this clonotype: One end of the junction is discordant with germline, which a read error may explain. V is TRBV5-1 and J is TRBJ2-6, with no clear D. This CDR3 region has 13 residues. Germline CDR1 and CDR2: SGHRS and YFSETQ. CDR3 DNA: TGCGCCAGCGGCTTGGATGGGGCCAACGTCCTGACTTTC. It yields the protein CASGLDGANVLTF. Looking up the rest from reference TRBV5-1 and TRBJ2-6 gives the full variable domain: KAGVTQTPRYLIKTRGQQVTLSCSPISGHRSVSWYQQTPGQGLQFLFEYFSETQRNKGNFPGRFSGRQFSNSRSEMNVSTLELGDSALYLCASGLDGANVLTFGAGSRLTVL.

Details on this clonotype: An end of the junction does not agree with germline; a read error may underlie this. The rearrangement joins TRBV20-1 to TRBJ1-2; D unresolved. The V gene's germline CDR1 is DFQATT and CDR2 SNEGSKA (reference sequence). The CDR3 covers 13 residues. The CDR3 DNA reads TGCAGTGCTCCCACAAGGACTAACTATGGCCACACCTTC. As protein: CSAPTRTNYGHTF.

The chain couples TRBV5-6 to TRBJ2-3, with TRBD2 identical over 7 bases. Germline lookup yields CDR1 SGHDT and CDR2 YYEEEE. The CDR3 runs to 15 residues. The trim removed 4 bases at V and 2 bases at J, leaving 7 bases unmatched. The chain's CDR3 is CASSTGLGPTDTQYF. The CDR3 nucleotides are TGTGCCAGCAGCACCGGACTAGGTCCCACAGATACGCAGTATTTT. The variable domain in full, completed from reference TRBV5-6 and TRBJ2-3, reads DAGVTQSPTHLIKTRGQQVTLRCSPKSGHDTVSWYQQALGQGPQFIFQYYEEEERQRGNFPDRFSGHQFPNYSSELNVNALLLGDSALYLCASSTGLGPTDTQYFGPGTRLTVL.

This clonotype was counted between two and nine times. The rearrangement uses TRBV20-1 and TRBJ1-6; D is unresolved. From germline, CDR1 is DFQATT and CDR2 SNEGSKA (reference sequence). V lost 0 bases, J lost 7 bases, and 7 bases lay in between. This CDR3 spans 13 amino acids. The CDR3 bases are TGCAGTGCTAGAGACACGATCAATTCACCCCTCCACTTT. Amino acids: CSARDTINSPLHF.

The chain carries TRBV29-1 and TRBJ2-1, with 7 bases aligning to TRBD1. Germline assignment: CDR1 SQVTM and CDR2 ANQGSEA. The CDR3 sequence is 13 residues long. Germline trimming cut 2 bases from V and 5 bases from J; bases unmatched to any gene: 3. CDR3 protein: CSVESGTDNEQFF. The CDR3 bases are TGCAGCGTTGAATCCGGGACAGACAATGAGCAGTTCTTC.

This clonotype was detected many times. This chain uses TRBV5-1 with TRBJ1-5; D is uncertain. From germline, CDR1 is SGHRS and CDR2 YFSETQ. The CDR3 has 13 residues. The germline V and J ends were trimmed by 2 bases and 5 bases, with 8 bases remaining between them. CDR3 in amino acids: CASSFQPDQPQHF. The CDR3, as DNA: TGCGCCAGCAGCTTCCAACCGGATCAGCCCCAGCATTTT.

The chain carries TRBV19 and TRBJ1-3; possibly TRBD1 for D (5 bases). Trimming pared 6 bases from V and 4 bases from J, leaving 13 bases between. Germline V gene sequence: CDR1 LNHDA, CDR2 SQIVND (reference sequence). This CDR3 has 14 residues. As DNA, the CDR3 is TGTGCCAGTAGCCCACGGGGGACCGGAAACACCATATATTTT. This translates into CASSPRGTGNTIYF.

In its sample, this clonotype was seen many times. This chain uses TRBV20-1 with TRBJ1-1; D is possibly TRBD1 (6 bases). Per the germline V gene, CDR1 is DFQATT and CDR2 is SNEGSKA (reference sequence). CDR3 length equals 10 residues. V shed 4 bases and J shed 10 bases, with 10 bases lying between them. Here the CDR3 reads CSANEGGAFF. CDR3 coding DNA: TGCAGTGCTAACGAGGGGGGAGCTTTCTTT.

This clonotype has more than one count but fewer than ten. The V call is TRBV27, the J call TRBJ2-2; tentative D call: TRBD1 (5 bases). CDR1 and CDR2 (germline): MNHEY, SMNVEV (reference sequence). Trimming took 1 base from V and 0 from J, leaving 12 bases between them. The CDR3 is made up of 17 amino acids. DNA of the CDR3: TGTGCCAGCAGTTTATTAGGACACTCCTCGAACACCGGGGAGCTGTTTTTT. This gives the protein CASSLLGHSSNTGELFF.

This clonotype was detected many times. The chain recombines TRBV7-2 with TRBJ2-1; no reliable D call. The CDR3 has 15 residues. The ends were cut back, 1 base at V and 8 bases at J, with 15 bases in the middle. The germline V gene has CDR1 SGHTA and CDR2 FQGNSA. As DNA, the CDR3 is TGTGCCAGCAGCTTAGATAGTCAGGCCCCAGATGAGCAGTTCTTC. Translating gives CASSLDSQAPDEQFF. Complete variable domain (other parts from reference TRBV7-2 and TRBJ2-1): GAGVSQSPSNKVTEKGKDVELRCDPISGHTALYWYRQSLGQGLEFLIYFQGNSAPDKSGLPSDRFSAERTGGSVSTLTIQRTQQEDSAVYLCASSLDSQAPDEQFFGPGTRLTVL.

This rearrangement joins TRBV28 to TRBJ2-1; 10 bases match TRBD1. V trimming: 6 bases; J trimming: 2 bases; junction bases outside the gene matches: 7. The CDR3 covers 16 residues. The germline V gene encodes CDR1 MDHEN and CDR2 SYDVKM. The CDR3 sequence is CASSPWDRGAYNEQFF. CDR3 bases: TGTGCCAGCAGCCCTTGGGACAGGGGCGCCTACAATGAGCAGTTCTTC. Supplemented by reference TRBV28 and TRBJ2-1, the full variable domain reads DVKVTQSSRYLVKRTGEKVFLECVQDMDHENMFWYRQDPGLGLRLIYFSYDVKMKEKGDIPEGYSVSREKKERFSLILESASTNQTSMYLCASSPWDRGAYNEQFFGPGTRLTVL.

This clonotype was recorded many times. This chain connects TRBV30 to TRBJ2-3, with D tentatively TRBD1 or TRBD2 (5 bases each). Trimming took 0 bases from V and 0 from J, leaving 10 bases between them. The CDR3 is 15 residues long. The germline gives CDR1 GTSNPN, CDR2 SVGIG (reference sequence). The CDR3 coding sequence is TGTGCCTGGAGTGTACTATGGGGGAGCACAGATACGCAGTATTTT. Amino acids: CAWSVLWGSTDTQYF.

The rearrangement links TRBV2 to TRBJ2-5; D gene ambiguous. CDR1 is SNHLY and CDR2 is FYNNEI in the germline V gene. V lost 6 bases and J lost 5, with 10 bases in between. CDR3 length equals 12 residues. CDR3 DNA sequence: TGTGCCAGCAGGCGAGTCCGTGAGACCCAGTACTTC. The encoded protein is CASRRVRETQYF.

A few counts support this clonotype. The V gene is TRBV18, the J gene TRBJ1-3; D unclear. Trimming removed 2 bases at V and 0 bases at J, with 11 bases between. The CDR3 runs to 16 residues. Germline CDR1 KGHSH, CDR2 LQKENI. DNA for the CDR3: TGTGCCAGCTCACCAGGGCAGATCCTCTCTGGAAACACCATATATTTT. It codes for CASSPGQILSGNTIYF.

This clonotype was detected ten times or more. The chain employs TRBV28 and TRBJ1-5; possible D gene TRBD1, 5 bases. The V gene lost 2 bases and the J gene lost 9 bases, with 14 bases spanning the gap. The germline CDR1 and CDR2 sequences are MDHEN and SYDVKM. The CDR3 is 14 residues long. CDR3 nucleotides: TGTGCCAGCAGTTTACCCGGGGCCCTGGGGCCCCAGCATTTT. It specifies CASSLPGALGPQHF.

This clonotype was detected ten times or more. The V call is TRBV7-8, the J call TRBJ2-7, with 7 bases aligning to TRBD1. After removal of 4 bases from V and 9 bases from J, the junction contained 12 bases not matched to a gene. The CDR3 consists of 14 residues. Germline V gene sequence: CDR1 SGHVS, CDR2 FQNEAQ. CDR3 bases: TGTGCCAGCAGCTCGGACAGGACCTCTGTACGGCAGTACTTC. This codes for CASSSDRTSVRQYF.

In this sample, this clonotype turned up a few times. The rearrangement links TRBV2 to TRBJ2-2; 11 bases map to TRBD2. V was clipped by 8 bases and J by 7 bases; unmatched bases: 9. CDR3 size: 15 residues. Per the germline V gene, CDR1 is SNHLY and CDR2 is FYNNEI. As DNA, the CDR3 is TGTGCCAGCCACGGCCTAGCGGGAGGTATCGGGGAGCTGTTTTTT. Its translation is CASHGLAGGIGELFF.

The gene calls are TRBV20-1 and TRBJ1-2; the D gene is possibly TRBD1 (5 bases). V lost 1 base and J lost 0, with 6 bases in between. This CDR3 region has 13 residues. CDR1 DFQATT and CDR2 SNEGSKA come from the germline V gene (reference sequence). DNA of the CDR3: TGCAGTGCTAGAGGCAGGGCTAACTATGGCTACACCTTC. Amino acids: CSARGRANYGYTF.

The table lists this clonotype with many counts. V is TRBV12-3 or TRBV12-4 and J is TRBJ2-1; tentative D call: TRBD1 (5 bases). The CDR3 covers 17 residues. Trimming left V 1 base short and J 1 base short, with 14 bases between. The CDR3 nucleotides read TGTGCCAGCAGTTTAGTTGGGGCTATTGATTCCTACAATGAGCAGTTCTTC. This translates into CASSLVGAIDSYNEQFF.

There are many counts of this clonotype. This chain joins TRBV20-1 and TRBJ2-5; the D is unclear. The V gene lost 6 bases and the J gene lost 3 bases, with 14 bases spanning the gap. Germline V gene lookup returns CDR1 DFQATT and CDR2 SNEGSKA (reference sequence). This CDR3 is 13 amino acids long. The CDR3 DNA reads TGCAGTGCAAACTGGCCGTTCGAAGAGACCCAGTACTTC. This gives the protein CSANWPFEETQYF.

This clonotype was recorded many times. This chain joins TRBV11-2 and TRBJ2-7; tentatively, D is TRBD1 (5 bases). V lost 5 bases, J lost 2 bases, and 13 bases lay in between. Germline V gene sequence: CDR1 SGHAT, CDR2 FQNNGV. The CDR3 spans 14 residues. The chain's CDR3 is CASSAAGNPYEQYF. In DNA, the CDR3 is TGTGCCAGCAGCGCGGCAGGGAATCCCTACGAGCAGTACTTC. Drawing the rest from reference TRBV11-2 and TRBJ2-7, the complete variable domain is EAGVAQSPRYKIIEKRQSVAFWCNPISGHATLYWYQQILGQGPKLLIQFQNNGVVDDSQLPKDRFSAERLKGVDSTLKIQPAKLEDSAVYLCASSAAGNPYEQYFGPGTRLTVT.

This clonotype occurred once. J is TRBJ2-2 and V is TRBV20-1, with 8 bases aligning to TRBD1. The CDR3 covers 15 residues. Germline trimming cut 6 bases from V and 3 bases from J; bases unmatched to any gene: 9. Germline V gives CDR1 DFQATT, CDR2 SNEGSKA (reference sequence). The CDR3: CSAPSPGQDTGELFF. Here the CDR3 DNA reads TGCAGTGCGCCTTCACCGGGACAGGACACCGGGGAGCTGTTTTTT.

The chain employs TRBV7-9 and TRBJ1-4; unclear D gene. CDR3 length: 15 amino acids. Germline V gene data show CDR1 as SEHNR and CDR2 as FQNEAQ (reference sequence). Trimming took 5 bases from V and 2 from J, leaving 12 bases between them. The DNA of the CDR3 is TGTGCCAGCAGCCCCTTGCCCGTTACTAATGAAAAACTGTTTTTT. Protein: CASSPLPVTNEKLFF.

There are many counts of this clonotype. The V gene is TRBV2, the J gene TRBJ1-2; no clear D. Trimming removed 0 bases from V and 4 bases from J, with 6 bases in between. This CDR3 has 13 amino acids. Germline CDR1 SNHLY, CDR2 FYNNEI. CDR3 nucleotide sequence: TGTGCCAGCAGTGAAGCGCCCCCCTATGGCTACACCTTC. Translating gives CASSEAPPYGYTF.

This sequence joins TRBV19 and TRBJ1-2, with D perhaps matching TRBD1 (6 bases). Per the germline V gene, CDR1 is LNHDA and CDR2 is SQIVND (reference sequence). There are 13 residues in the CDR3. The germline V and J ends were trimmed by 10 bases and 3 bases, with 15 bases remaining between them. CDR3 nucleotides: TGTGCCACCCGGGGGCAGCTCTACTATGGCTACACCTTC. Its protein is CATRGQLYYGYTF.

This clonotype came up many times. The chain recombines TRBV6-1 with TRBJ1-1; weak D call: TRBD1 (6 bases). This CDR3 is built from 14 residues. Germline lookup yields CDR1 MNHNS and CDR2 SASEGT. V lost 9 bases and J lost 1, with 15 bases in between. CDR3 in amino acids: CASRRTGTNTEAFF. For the CDR3, the DNA is TGTGCCAGTCGCCGCACAGGGACGAACACTGAAGCTTTCTTT.

This chain connects TRBV6-1 to TRBJ2-7; D ambiguous. V was cut by 4 bases and J by 1 base, with 11 bases left in between. This CDR3 contains 14 residues. Per the germline V gene, CDR1 is MNHNS and CDR2 is SASEGT. In nucleotides, the CDR3 is TGTGCCAGCAGTGGGCTCAAGGGATCCTACGAGCAGTACTTC. As protein: CASSGLKGSYEQYF.

J is TRBJ1-6 and V is TRBV7-9; 8 bases are shared with TRBD1. CDR3 length equals 14 residues. CDR1 is SEHNR and CDR2 is FQNEAQ in the germline V gene (reference sequence). Losses at the gene ends were 5 bases for V and 11 bases for J; bases not matched to a gene: 8. The CDR3 coding sequence is TGTGCCAGCAGCCTGGGACAGGCAGAACCACCCCTCCACTTT. It yields the protein CASSLGQAEPPLHF.

This clonotype has only a few counts. The genes are TRBV29-1 and TRBJ2-1; no clear D. Germline loops: CDR1 SQVTM, CDR2 ANQGSEA. The CDR3 is 14 amino acids. The V gene lost 0 bases and the J gene lost 5 bases, with 11 bases spanning the gap. The CDR3 DNA reads as TGCAGCGTTGAAGATCGAGTAAGGCACAATGAGCAGTTCTTC. Its translation: CSVEDRVRHNEQFF.

This clonotype was picked up a small number of times. CDR3 coding DNA: TGTGCCAGCAGTTTCCGGCGTCGAGACGACGAGCAGTACTTC. Translated, it gives CASSFRRRDDEQYF. The genes are TRBV6-2 or TRBV6-3 and TRBJ2-7; D is ambiguous. In germline, CDR1 is MNHEY, CDR2 SVGEGT. Trimming pared 4 bases from V and 5 bases from J, leaving 15 bases between. The CDR3 loop spans 14 amino acids.

The V call is TRBV2, the J call TRBJ2-7, with TRBD1 identical over 9 bases. The better agreement between TRBJ2-1 and the DNA end casts doubt on the J call. Germline lookup yields CDR1 SNHLY and CDR2 FYNNEI. The CDR3 length is 14 residues. Here the CDR3 reads CASADRGSSYEQFF. CDR3 nucleotides: TGTGCCAGTGCAGACAGGGGGTCATCCTACGAGCAGTTCTTC.